The 4 T cell receptor beta chains reported below all come from one sample, sequenced in a study of cytomegalovirus exposure and HLA in healthy donors. It was with 60 Vbeta and 13 Jbeta primers that the PCR ran. Assay: immunoSEQ multiplex PCR; the TCRdb copy retains only in-frame clones and omits some. The table records 200,000 or so clones, about four fifths of them present only once. The specimen sequenced was PBMCs. The receptors originated from a woman aged 50 to 65 in good health and CMV-seropositive.

The rearrangement uses TRBV5-1 and TRBJ2-5, with 10 bases lining up with TRBD2. This CDR3 is built from 15 residues. Per the germline V gene, CDR1 is SGHRS and CDR2 is YFSETQ. V gave up 3 bases and J gave up 3 bases; unmatched junction bases: 5. This chain's CDR3 is CASSWSGGAEETQYF. CDR3 bases: TGCGCCAGCAGCTGGAGCGGGGGGGCCGAAGAGACCCAGTACTTC.

CDR3 in DNA: TGCAGCGTTGCCCCAGGGGGCACGGCCGGGGAGCTGTTTTTT. Translation gives CSVAPGGTAGELFF. The rearrangement uses TRBV29-1 and TRBJ2-2; 8 nucleotides line up with TRBD1. This CDR3 has 14 amino acids. V shed 4 bases, J shed 6 bases, and the junction held 7 bases outside the gene matches. From germline, CDR1 is SQVTM and CDR2 ANQGSEA.

Notes on this clone: The same CDR3 also results from other DNA sequences found in this sample. This sequence joins TRBV9 and TRBJ2-2; D may be TRBD2 (7 bases). Germline CDR1 reads SGDLS; CDR2 reads YYNGEE. Trimming cost V 2 bases and J 5 bases, with 13 bases left between them. There are 15 residues in the CDR3. The CDR3 DNA is TGTGCCAGCAGCGTTTTAGGGGGGGGTACCGGGGAGCTGTTTTTT. The encoded protein is CASSVLGGGTGELFF.

V usage is TRBV4-1 and J usage is TRBJ2-2; D unclear. Trimming removed 0 bases at V and 7 bases at J, with 15 bases between. The length of the CDR3 is 16 residues. Germline lookup yields CDR1 MGHRA and CDR2 YSYEKL. CDR3 sequence: CASSQDFGSNGGELFF. Written as DNA, the CDR3 is TGCGCCAGCAGCCAAGATTTCGGGTCAAACGGCGGGGAGCTGTTTTTT.